This paragraph reports one T cell receptor (beta chain). At one boundary the junction diverges from the germline segment, which might be a read error. The data were taken from a study of early T cells in non-severe SARS-CoV-2 infection. Across the study: Bulk RNA from unsorted whole blood was sequenced; chains were unpaired.

TCRdb called the 5' RACE reads again in MiXCR, with one record for every CDR3 protein. This table has tens of thousands of distinct CDR3 sequences, over 9.5% appearing once. Germline loops: CDR1 MNHNY, CDR2 SVGAGI (reference sequence). The CDR3 is 11 amino acids. The gene calls are TRBV6-6 and TRBJ1-5; TRBD1 might be the D (5 bases). The sample was whole blood, taken at baseline. The receptor was isolated from an adult who was a healthcare worker with PCR-confirmed SARS-CoV-2 infection or an uninfected control (not recorded which). The CDR3 DNA is TGTGCCAGCAGTGACGGCGGGACCGGGCTTTTT. Amino acid sequence: CASSDGGTGLF.